Following are 5 T cell receptor beta chains from one sample sequenced in a study of T cells in Graves' hyperthyroidism and ophthalmopathy (dated by TCRdb to between 2018 and 2020). Library preparation employed multiplex PCR. The reads were generated on an Illumina HiSeq 2000. The TCR beta CDR3 regions were amplified from RNA transcripts. The first round of RT-PCR for the TCR CDR3 was performed with the HTBI primer set and the Qiagen OneStep RT-PCR kit. Starting from the raw public reads, TCRdb applied fastp trimming at Q25, assembled clones with MiXCR and retained in-frame beta chains. Records with the same CDR3 protein are collapsed into one entry carrying the most frequent genes and DNA. In all, the sample holds just under 750,000 distinct CDR3 sequences, and roughly 32% of those were seen once. The ten largest clonotypes hold less than 35% of the sample. The sample consisted of blood. The source of these receptors is a woman in her 40s with Graves' hyperthyroidism.

The chain joins TRBV2 to TRBJ1-6, with D perhaps TRBD1 (5 bases). V was shortened by 3 bases and J by 7 bases, with 16 bases between the two germline ends. The length of the CDR3 is 16 residues. Germline V CDR1 and CDR2: SNHLY, FYNNEI. The CDR3 DNA reads TGTGCCAGCAGTGAGCTCGGAACAGGCGGCAATTCACCCCTCCACTTT. The encoded protein is CASSELGTGGNSPLHF.

The chain links TRBV19 to TRBJ1-2, with D perhaps matching TRBD1 (6 bases). The CDR3 is 13 amino acids. Germline assignment: CDR1 LNHDA and CDR2 SQIVND (reference sequence). Trimming took off 7 bases at V and 4 bases at J, with 13 bases between the two ends. Here the CDR3 reads CASKAGQPYGYTF. In nucleotides, the CDR3 is TGTGCCAGTAAGGCAGGACAGCCCTATGGCTACACCTTC.

The V and J genes are TRBV4-1 and TRBJ1-5; no definite D call. The CDR3 is made up of 16 amino acids. V was shortened by 1 base and J by 3 bases, with 13 bases between the two germline ends. Germline CDR1 and CDR2: MGHRA and YSYEKL. CDR3 sequence reads: CASSQGDLLVNQPQHF. The CDR3 DNA follows: TGCGCCAGCAGCCAAGGGGATTTGTTAGTCAATCAGCCCCAGCATTTT.

For this clonotype: One end of the junction does not line up with germline, which may come from a read error. J is TRBJ2-7 and V is TRBV24-1; a possible D gene is TRBD1 (5 bases). Germline loops: CDR1 KGHDR, CDR2 SFDVKD. The CDR3 extends over 13 amino acids. The CDR3 loop reads CASSSGNADEQYF. In nucleotides, the CDR3 is TGTGCCAGCAGTTCAGGGAATGCCGACGAGCAGTACTTC.

This clonotype was seen many times. This CDR3 reads CASRRIGDGGKLFF. The CDR3 DNA reads as TGTGCCAGCCGCCGGATAGGTGATGGCGGAAAACTGTTTTTT. The genes are TRBV6-5 and TRBJ1-4; D gene ambiguous. Trimming left V 8 bases short and J 10 bases short, with 20 bases between. Germline CDR1 MNHEY, CDR2 SVGAGI. The length of the CDR3 is 14 residues.